These T cell receptor beta chains were read from a single sample in a study of lung T cells in sarcoidosis with Löfgren's syndrome. TCRdb reanalysed the reads using MiXCR and keeps one entry per CDR3 protein. This table has over 2,500 distinct CDR3 sequences, 27% appearing once. Sequenced input: CD4+ T cells from bronchoalveolar lavage. Receptors originate from a human donor with sarcoidosis (Löfgren's syndrome or another form), or a control subject (not recorded which). CDR3s include the opening cysteine and the closing phenylalanine or tryptophan.

j_call	v_call	cdr3_aa
TRBJ1-3	TRBV11-2	CASSMGQNSGDTIYF
TRBJ1-1	TRBV6-1	CASSSPGGTEAFF
TRBJ2-7	TRBV6-2/TRBV6-3	CASSYSLNSYEQYF
TRBJ2-7	TRBV20-1	CSALTQGARDYEQYF
TRBJ1-1	TRBV5-1	CASSLDWTGGTEAFF
TRBJ2-1	TRBV19	CASSIERVGEQFF
TRBJ1-2	TRBV3-1	CASSHGQPKSGYTF
TRBJ2-5	TRBV2	CASSEATSREAQYF
TRBJ2-1	TRBV5-1	CASSLEVSNEQFF
TRBJ1-5	TRBV6-2/TRBV6-3	CASRRDRAGGGNQPQHF
TRBJ2-2	TRBV20-1	CSAKGYVSGVNAGGLFF
TRBJ1-1	TRBV20-1	CSASWPYTEAFF
TRBJ2-2	TRBV11-2	CASSLRAGVNTGELFF
TRBJ1-1	TRBV3-1	CASSRGQNTEAFF
TRBJ1-2	TRBV5-1	CASTSGGARESGYTF
TRBJ2-1	TRBV6-2/TRBV6-3	CANSWGGWIPESF
TRBJ2-7	TRBV20-1	CSGGKSSYEQCF
TRBJ2-5	TRBV20-1	CSARGGGVETQYF
TRBJ2-7	TRBV18	CASSPGQLSYEQYF
TRBJ1-4	TRBV2	CASRRGQGELFF
TRBJ1-1	TRBV30	CAWSVHSEAFF
TRBJ2-1	TRBV6-2/TRBV6-3	CASSYSRVYNEQFF
TRBJ1-5	TRBV20-1	CSAKGQGNQPQHF
TRBJ2-1	TRBV2	CASKRGQWSYNEQFF
TRBJ2-2	TRBV3-1	CASSPIRGGELFF
TRBJ2-6	TRBV6-1	CASTLMPSGANVLTF
TRBJ2-6	TRBV7-3	CASSLTDSSGANVLTF
TRBJ1-3	TRBV20-1	CSAALPTGGGNTIYF
TRBJ1-5	TRBV6-1	CASSIQGGQPQHF
TRBJ1-1	TRBV12-3/TRBV12-4	CASSRGRGNMNTEAFF
TRBJ2-3	TRBV7-2	CASSFREDTQYF
TRBJ2-1	TRBV27	CASSSQLSNWWERFF
TRBJ2-7	TRBV18	CASSPPMGDKYEQYF